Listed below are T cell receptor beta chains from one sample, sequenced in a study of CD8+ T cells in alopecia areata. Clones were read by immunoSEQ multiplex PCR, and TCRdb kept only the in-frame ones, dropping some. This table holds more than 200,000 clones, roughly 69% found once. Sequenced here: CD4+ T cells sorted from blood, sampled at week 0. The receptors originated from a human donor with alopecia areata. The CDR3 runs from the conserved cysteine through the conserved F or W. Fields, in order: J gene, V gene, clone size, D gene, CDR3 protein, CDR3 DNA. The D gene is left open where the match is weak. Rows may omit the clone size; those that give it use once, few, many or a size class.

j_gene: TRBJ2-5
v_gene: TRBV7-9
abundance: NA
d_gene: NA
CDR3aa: CASSLDGGYQETQYF
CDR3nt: TGTGCCAGCAGCTTAGACGGGGGCTACCAAGAGACCCAGTACTTC

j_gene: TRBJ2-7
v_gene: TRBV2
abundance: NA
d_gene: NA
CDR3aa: CASQWEGAYEQYF
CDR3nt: TGTGCCAGCCAATGGGAAGGGGCCTACGAGCAGTACTTC

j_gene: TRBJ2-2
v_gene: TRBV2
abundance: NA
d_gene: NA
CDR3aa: CASSEVAGPGELFF
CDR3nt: TGTGCCAGCAGTGAAGTTGCAGGTCCCGGGGAGCTGTTTTTT

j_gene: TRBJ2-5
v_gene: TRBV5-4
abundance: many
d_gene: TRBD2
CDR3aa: CASSPGASGGQETQYF
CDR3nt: TGTGCCAGCAGCCCAGGGGCTAGCGGGGGGCAAGAGACCCAGTACTTC

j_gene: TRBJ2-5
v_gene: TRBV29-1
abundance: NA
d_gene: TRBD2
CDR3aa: CSVERGAQETQYF
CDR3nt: TGCAGCGTTGAGCGGGGGGCCCAAGAGACCCAGTACTTC

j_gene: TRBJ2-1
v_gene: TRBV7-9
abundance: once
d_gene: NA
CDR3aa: CASSLLGLAHEQFF
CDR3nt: TGTGCCAGCAGCTTATTGGGCCTAGCGCATGAGCAGTTCTTC

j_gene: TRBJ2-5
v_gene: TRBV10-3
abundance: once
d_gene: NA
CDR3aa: CAIGTGPEETQYF
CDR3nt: TGTGCCATCGGAACAGGCCCCGAAGAGACCCAGTACTTC

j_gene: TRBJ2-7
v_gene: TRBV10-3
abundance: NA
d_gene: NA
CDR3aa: CAISDPPRYEQYF
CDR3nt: TGTGCCATCAGTGATCCTCCAAGGTACGAGCAGTACTTC

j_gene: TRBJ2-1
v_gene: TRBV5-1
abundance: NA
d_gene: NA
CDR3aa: CASRFFGVGSYNEQFF
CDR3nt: TGCGCCAGCAGATTTTTCGGGGTCGGCTCCTACAATGAGCAGTTCTTC

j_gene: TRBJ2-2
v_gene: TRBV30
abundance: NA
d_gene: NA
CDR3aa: CALGRFTGELFF
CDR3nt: TGTGCCTTGGGGCGATTCACCGGGGAGCTGTTTTTT

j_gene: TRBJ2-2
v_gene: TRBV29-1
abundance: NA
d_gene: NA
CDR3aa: CSAYGMGAKGTPTGELFF
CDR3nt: TGCAGCGCGTACGGTATGGGGGCGAAAGGGACACCTACCGGGGAGCTGTTTTTT

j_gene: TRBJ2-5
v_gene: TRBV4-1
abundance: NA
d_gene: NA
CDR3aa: CASSQEHWEQETQYF
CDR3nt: TGCGCCAGCAGCCAAGAGCACTGGGAGCAAGAGACCCAGTACTTC

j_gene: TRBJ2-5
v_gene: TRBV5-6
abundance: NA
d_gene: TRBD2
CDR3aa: CASSYPSGGPYQETQYF
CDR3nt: TGTGCCAGCAGCTATCCTAGCGGGGGGCCATACCAAGAGACCCAGTACTTC

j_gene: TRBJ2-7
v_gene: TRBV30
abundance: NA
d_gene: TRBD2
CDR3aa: CAWSGSGGYYEQYF
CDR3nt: TGTGCCTGGAGTGGAAGCGGGGGATACTACGAGCAGTACTTC

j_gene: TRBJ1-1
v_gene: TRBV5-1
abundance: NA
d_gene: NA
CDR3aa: CASRLLPGTQNTEAFF
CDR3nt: TGCGCCAGCAGGCTGCTTCCGGGGACCCAGAACACTGAAGCTTTCTTT

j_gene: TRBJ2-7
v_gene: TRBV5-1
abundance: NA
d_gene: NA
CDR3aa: CASSTRRGLAGQPYEQYF
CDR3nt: TGCGCCAGCAGCACCAGGAGGGGGCTTGCGGGCCAACCCTACGAGCAGTACTTC

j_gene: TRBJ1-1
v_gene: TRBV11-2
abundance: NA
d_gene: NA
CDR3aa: CASSFGRGSMNTEAFF
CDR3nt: TGTGCCAGCAGCTTTGGCCGGGGTTCAATGAACACTGAAGCTTTCTTT

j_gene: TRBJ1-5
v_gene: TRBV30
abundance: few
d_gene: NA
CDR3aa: CAWRKKGSSNQPQHF
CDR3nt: TGTGCCTGGAGGAAAAAGGGATCCAGCAATCAGCCCCAGCATTTT

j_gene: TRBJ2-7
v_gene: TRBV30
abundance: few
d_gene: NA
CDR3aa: CANGGTYEQYF
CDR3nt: TGTGCGAACGGGGGCACCTACGAGCAGTACTTC

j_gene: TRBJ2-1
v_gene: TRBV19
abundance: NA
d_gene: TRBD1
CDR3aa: CAIGTGANEQFF
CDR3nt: TGTGCCATCGGGACAGGGGCGAACGAGCAGTTCTTC

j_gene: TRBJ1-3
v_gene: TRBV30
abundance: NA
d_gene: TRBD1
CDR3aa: CARGTGGGNTIYF
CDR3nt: TGTGCTCGCGGGACAGGCGGTGGAAACACCATATATTTT

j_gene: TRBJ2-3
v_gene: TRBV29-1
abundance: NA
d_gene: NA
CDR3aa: CSGARDTQYF
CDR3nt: TGCAGCGGGGCGCGGGATACGCAGTATTTT

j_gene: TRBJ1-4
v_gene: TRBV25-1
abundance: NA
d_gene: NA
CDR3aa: CASSEYYGLFF
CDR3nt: TGTGCCAGCAGTGAATATTACGGACTGTTTTTT

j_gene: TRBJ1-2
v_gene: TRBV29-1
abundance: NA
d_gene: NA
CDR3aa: CSVEQAGGYTF
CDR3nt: TGCAGCGTTGAGCAGGCTGGAGGCTACACCTTC

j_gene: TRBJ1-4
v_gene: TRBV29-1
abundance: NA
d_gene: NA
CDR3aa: CSVEGGPSGEKLFF
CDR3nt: TGCAGCGTTGAGGGGGGACCCTCTGGGGAAAAACTGTTTTTT

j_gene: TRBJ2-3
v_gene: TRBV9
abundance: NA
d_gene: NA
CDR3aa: CASSVRGNTDTQYF
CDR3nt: TGTGCCAGCAGCGTAAGGGGCAACACAGATACGCAGTATTTT

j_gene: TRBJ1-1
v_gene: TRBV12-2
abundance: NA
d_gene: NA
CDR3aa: CASRLEDGGAEAFF
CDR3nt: TGTGCAAGTCGCTTAGAGGATGGGGGAGCTGAAGCTTTCTTT

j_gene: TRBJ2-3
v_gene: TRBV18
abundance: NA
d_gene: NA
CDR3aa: CASSPPSLRRNTDTQYF
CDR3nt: TGTGCCAGCTCACCACCCTCCCTACGCCGAAACACAGATACGCAGTATTTT

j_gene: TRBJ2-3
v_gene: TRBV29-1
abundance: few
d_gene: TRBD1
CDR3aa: CSVTGADTQYF
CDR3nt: TGCAGCGTTACAGGGGCAGATACGCAGTATTTT

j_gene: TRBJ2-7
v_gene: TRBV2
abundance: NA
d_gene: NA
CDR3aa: CASSERPGGVEQYF
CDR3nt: TGTGCCAGCAGTGAAAGACCGGGGGGCGTCGAGCAGTACTTC

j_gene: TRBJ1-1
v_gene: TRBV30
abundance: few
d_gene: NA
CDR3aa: CAWSRGDTSKNTEAFF
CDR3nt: TGTGCCTGGAGTAGGGGGGACACCAGTAAGAACACTGAAGCTTTCTTT

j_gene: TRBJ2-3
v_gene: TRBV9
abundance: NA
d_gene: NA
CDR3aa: CASSVLAGQGKDTQYF
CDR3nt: TGTGCCAGCAGCGTACTAGCGGGACAGGGGAAGGATACGCAGTATTTT

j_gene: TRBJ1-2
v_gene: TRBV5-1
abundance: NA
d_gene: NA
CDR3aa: CASSFSWTAPRGYTF
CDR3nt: TGCGCCAGCAGCTTTAGCTGGACAGCCCCTAGAGGCTACACCTTC

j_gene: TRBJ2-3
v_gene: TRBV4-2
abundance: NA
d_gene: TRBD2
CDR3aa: CASSQDTSGGGTDTQYF
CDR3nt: TGTGCCAGCAGCCAAGATACGAGCGGGGGGGGCACAGATACGCAGTATTTT

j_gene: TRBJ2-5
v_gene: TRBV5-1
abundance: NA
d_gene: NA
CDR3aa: CASRTASVGETQYF
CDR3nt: TGCGCCAGCAGGACGGCATCTGTTGGAGAGACCCAGTACTTC

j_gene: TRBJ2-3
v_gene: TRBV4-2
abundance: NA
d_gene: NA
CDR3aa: CASSLVLRGDTQYF
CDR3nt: TGTGCCAGCAGTCTAGTATTGAGGGGAGATACGCAGTATTTT

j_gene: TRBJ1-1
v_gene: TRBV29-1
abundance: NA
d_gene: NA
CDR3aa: CSVQPGAEAFF
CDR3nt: TGCAGCGTCCAACCGGGGGCTGAAGCTTTCTTT